Shown below are 22 T cell receptor beta chains from a single sample sequenced in a study of CD8 T cells in Susac syndrome. RNA, at roughly 0.45 to 1 ug, was reverse transcribed with random hexamers. From the immunoSEQ multiplex PCR reads, TCRdb called clonotypes with MiXCR, one entry per CDR3 protein. The table lists 85,000 to 90,000 distinct CDR3 sequences, 85% to 95% of them singletons. Source material: CD8+ T cells from PBMCs. The receptors were sampled from a human donor in good health.

The chain uses TRBV7-9 and TRBJ2-7; D remains unclear. Trimming took off 5 bases at V and 2 bases at J, with 22 bases between the two ends. In germline, CDR1 is SEHNR, CDR2 FQNEAQ (reference sequence). The CDR3 spans 17 residues. This chain's CDR3 is CASSRFPWTFTAYEQYF. The CDR3, as DNA: TGTGCCAGCAGCCGATTCCCTTGGACCTTCACGGCCTACGAGCAGTACTTC.

A few counts support this clonotype. This rearrangement joins TRBV13 to TRBJ1-1; D remains unclear. In germline, CDR1 is PRHDT, CDR2 FYEKMQ (reference sequence). The CDR3 contains 12 residues. V lost 7 bases, J lost 2 bases, and 8 bases lay in between. CDR3 loop: CASTPGNTEAFF. In DNA form, the CDR3 reads TGTGCCAGCACCCCGGGTAACACTGAAGCTTTCTTT.

The chain carries TRBV6-2 or TRBV6-3 and TRBJ2-1, with D possibly being TRBD2 (5 bases). CDR1 and CDR2 from the germline V gene are MNHEY and SVGEGT. V lost 6 bases to trimming and J lost 1 base, with 16 bases between them. This CDR3 has 16 amino acids. The CDR3: CASSLWVGGSYNEQFF. The CDR3 nucleotides read TGTGCCAGCAGCCTCTGGGTCGGAGGTTCCTACAATGAGCAGTTCTTC.

The chain uses TRBV3-1 and TRBJ1-1, with no clear D. Germline V gene data show CDR1 as LGHDT and CDR2 as YNNKEL (reference sequence). V gave up 4 bases and J gave up 6 bases, with 9 bases separating them. This CDR3 spans 12 amino acids. In DNA form, the CDR3 reads TGTGCCAGCAGCCTAGGCTCGGCTGAAGCTTTCTTT. Translating it yields CASSLGSAEAFF.

The chain joins TRBV7-9 to TRBJ2-1; the D gene could be TRBD1 or TRBD2 (5 bases each). The CDR3 contains 14 residues. The germline gives CDR1 SEHNR, CDR2 FQNEAQ (reference sequence). With 5 bases removed from V and 8 bases from J, the gap between germline ends came to 16 bases. Here the CDR3 reads CASSPARGTDEQFF. CDR3 in DNA: TGTGCCAGCAGCCCCGCCCGGGGCACGGATGAGCAGTTCTTC.

V and J are TRBV20-1 and TRBJ1-5; D perhaps matches TRBD1 (6 bases). The V gene lost 4 bases and the J gene lost 2 bases, with 12 bases spanning the gap. The CDR3 runs 14 residues. CDR1 is DFQATT, CDR2 SNEGSKA, per germline (reference sequence). This CDR3 is CSATDRAGNQPQHF. The CDR3 nucleotides read TGCAGTGCTACGGACAGAGCGGGCAATCAGCCCCAGCATTTT.

The chain has TRBV5-4 and TRBJ2-3; D is unclear. In germline, CDR1 is SGHNT, CDR2 YYREEE (reference sequence). This CDR3 comprises 13 residues. The ends were cut back, 0 bases at V and 3 bases at J, with 5 bases in the middle. Here the CDR3 reads CASSLEQTDTQYF. The CDR3 region has the DNA TGTGCCAGCAGCTTGGAGCAGACAGATACGCAGTATTTT. Full variable domain (remainder filled in from reference TRBV5-4 and TRBJ2-3): ETGVTQSPTHLIKTRGQQVTLRCSSQSGHNTVSWYQQALGQGPQFIFQYYREEENGRGNFPPRFSGLQFPNYSSELNVNALELDDSALYLCASSLEQTDTQYFGPGTRLTVL.

The genes are TRBV2 and TRBJ2-1; D is unclear. CDR1 and CDR2 from the germline V gene are SNHLY and FYNNEI. The CDR3 consists of 12 residues. V lost 4 bases to trimming and J lost 8 bases, with 9 bases between them. CDR3 bases: TGTGCCAGCAGTGGGGATCGGGATGAGCAGTTCTTC. It yields the protein CASSGDRDEQFF.

In this sample, this clonotype turned up once. This chain connects TRBV7-6 to TRBJ1-2, with TRBD1 matching 7 bases. From germline, CDR1 is SGHVS and CDR2 FNYEAQ. V gave up 0 bases and J gave up 0 bases; unmatched junction bases: 1. The CDR3 has 15 amino acids. The CDR3: CASSLAGTANYGYTF. The CDR3 DNA is TGTGCCAGCAGCTTAGCCGGGACAGCTAACTATGGCTACACCTTC.

V and J are TRBV3-1 and TRBJ2-3; D uncertain. The germline V and J ends were trimmed by 0 bases and 0 bases, with 10 bases remaining between them. The germline CDR1 and CDR2 sequences are LGHDT and YNNKEL (reference sequence). The CDR3 contains 16 residues. The CDR3 nucleotides read TGTGCCAGCAGCCAAGATCTAATAGATAGCACAGATACGCAGTATTTT. Protein product: CASSQDLIDSTDTQYF.

The sample holds one count of this clonotype. This rearrangement joins TRBV9 to TRBJ2-1; D tentatively fits TRBD1 or TRBD2 (6 bases each). CDR3 length: 16 amino acids. The germline V and J ends were trimmed by 1 base and 0 bases, with 11 bases remaining between them. The germline V gene encodes CDR1 SGDLS and CDR2 YYNGEE. The CDR3 sequence: CASSVMGGSSYNEQFF. The CDR3 DNA reads TGTGCCAGCAGCGTAATGGGGGGCAGCTCCTACAATGAGCAGTTCTTC.

CDR3 residues: CASNDPSGSSSGYTF. CDR3 sequence (DNA): TGTGCCAGCAATGACCCTTCGGGTTCCTCATCTGGCTACACCTTC. The genes are TRBV2 and TRBJ1-2; D call uncertain. Germline V gene data show CDR1 as SNHLY and CDR2 as FYNNEI. V lost 7 bases and J 7 bases, leaving 22 bases between the germline ends. This CDR3 has 15 residues.

The chain uses TRBV7-6 and TRBJ2-3, with 12 bases lining up with TRBD2. The CDR3 sequence is 17 residues long. CDR1 and CDR2 from the germline V gene are SGHVS and FNYEAQ. V dropped 5 bases and J dropped 1; count of bases not matched to a gene: 7. The CDR3 DNA is TGTGCCAGCAGCCCGAGACGACTAGCGGGGGGCACAGATACGCAGTATTTT. It translates to CASSPRRLAGGTDTQYF.

The chain couples TRBV18 to TRBJ2-5, with TRBD1 as a possible D gene (6 bases). From germline, CDR1 is KGHSH and CDR2 LQKENI. The CDR3 is 14 residues long. The V end was cut by 4 bases, the J end by 3 bases, with 12 bases between. The chain's CDR3 is CASSQQGFEETQYF. DNA for the CDR3: TGTGCCAGCTCACAACAGGGTTTCGAAGAGACCCAGTACTTC.

The rearrangement links TRBV6-5 to TRBJ2-5; maybe TRBD2 (6 bases). CDR1 is MNHEY, CDR2 SVGAGI, per germline. Between the trimmed V and J ends, which lost 2 bases and 1 base, there was a span of 8 bases. The CDR3 is made up of 14 amino acids. The CDR3: CASSYLGLQETQYF. DNA of the CDR3: TGTGCCAGCAGTTACCTGGGACTCCAAGAGACCCAGTACTTC.

V usage is TRBV9 and J usage is TRBJ2-3; 7 bases map to TRBD1. From germline, CDR1 is SGDLS and CDR2 YYNGEE. This CDR3 contains 15 residues. V lost 3 bases, J lost 3 bases, and 7 bases stayed unmatched. The CDR3 sequence is CASSATGFRTDTQYF. DNA for the CDR3: TGTGCCAGCAGCGCGACAGGGTTTCGGACAGATACGCAGTATTTT.

Comments on this clonotype: An end of the junction differs from the germline gene, which may be a read error. The chain is built from TRBV9 and TRBJ1-1; the D is unclear. The germline V gene has CDR1 SGDLS and CDR2 YYNGEE. The CDR3 spans 14 residues. The CDR3 is CASSVGGVNTEVFF. The CDR3 DNA follows: TGTGCCAGCAGCGTAGGTGGCGTTAACACTGAAGTTTTCTTT.

This chain connects TRBV19 to TRBJ2-2, with a tentative D call TRBD1 (5 bases). Trimming took off 3 bases at V and 4 bases at J, with 9 bases between the two ends. The CDR3 totals 14 residues. Germline assignment: CDR1 LNHDA and CDR2 SQIVND (reference sequence). The CDR3 reads CASSMGQTTGELFF. DNA of the CDR3: TGTGCCAGTAGTATGGGGCAGACCACCGGGGAGCTGTTTTTT.

The CDR3 protein is CASGLPRSGLNEQFF. The CDR3 nucleotides are TGTGCCAGCGGCCTACCCCGATCGGGGCTAAATGAGCAGTTCTTC. This chain joins TRBV11-2 and TRBJ2-1; D possibly matches TRBD1 or TRBD2 (5 bases each). The CDR3 runs to 15 residues. The germline V and J ends were trimmed by 8 bases and 7 bases, with 21 bases remaining between them. Looked up from germline, CDR1 is SGHAT and CDR2 is FQNNGV.

This chain uses TRBV9 with TRBJ2-3, with D maybe TRBD2 (5 bases). The CDR3 is 13 residues long. Germline V gene sequence: CDR1 SGDLS, CDR2 YYNGEE. The V end lost 3 bases, the J end lost 1 base, and 6 bases lay between the germline ends. This chain's CDR3 is CASSDGGTDTQYF. DNA of the CDR3: TGTGCCAGCAGCGACGGGGGCACAGATACGCAGTATTTT. Full variable domain (outside the CDR3, taken from reference TRBV9 and TRBJ2-3): DSGVTQTPKHLITATGQRVTLRCSPRSGDLSVYWYQQSLDQGLQFLIQYYNGEERAKGNILERFSAQQFPDLHSELNLSSLELGDSALYFCASSDGGTDTQYFGPGTRLTVL.

The chain couples TRBV25-1 to TRBJ2-7; D is possibly TRBD1 (6 bases). The CDR3 consists of 16 residues. Trimming took off 1 base at V and 5 bases at J, with 18 bases between the two ends. Per germline, CDR1 MGHDK and CDR2 SYGVNS. CDR3 coding DNA: TGTGCCAGCAGTGAATCCTTAGAACAGGGTCGGGACGAGCAGTACTTC. Translating it yields CASSESLEQGRDEQYF.

This chain connects TRBV5-5 to TRBJ1-1, with a weak D call TRBD1 (6 bases). Germline loops: CDR1 SGHKS, CDR2 YYEKEE (reference sequence). CDR3 size: 13 residues. The V and J ends lost 3 bases and 6 bases respectively, with 12 bases between them. CDR3 nucleotide sequence: TGTGCCAGCAGCTCTACAGGGCTTGCTGAAGCTTTCTTT. This encodes CASSSTGLAEAFF.